This section outlines one T cell receptor beta chain sequence together with its context. Its antigen is not yet known. Base qualities are not provided; no much larger clone lies one nucleotide away. This sample was included in a study of shared T cell receptors in the human thymus listed by TCRdb under 2021. About the full investigation: The study investigated the way shared, self-reactive T-cell receptor alpha chains are produced in the human thymus.

Receptors were amplified or captured by the immunoSEQ multiplex PCR assay. As stored in TCRdb, this immuneACCESS dataset retains in-frame rearrangements with V and J assigned. A fraction of the clones does not appear; measured against another copy, unresolved V genes explain less than half of the discrepancy, and the remainder lacks a known reason. The sample includes hundreds of thousands of clones, with more than 75% observed a single time. Together, the top ten hold 0.01% to 0.015% of the sample. CDR1 is given as SQVTM and CDR2 as ANQGSEA, both from the germline V gene. At the junction V is shortened by 6 bases and J by 3 bases; bases outside the gene matches: 11. Reading from cysteine to phenylalanine, the CDR3 counts 15 amino acids. Of all the DNA, just the CDR3 is kept, 45 bases in frame from base 1. In addition, the sample was reused for a study of human thymus T cells. As the second publication notes: Donors were immunologically healthy infants undergoing open corrective cardiac surgery for congenital heart defects in Finland. The thymus tissue came from surgical resects taken out during corrective cardiac surgery. V and J gene segment usage appeared biased in both thymic and peripheral blood repertoires. The related research found that thymic TCR repertoires overlapped highly between unrelated individuals. The study characterized TCR alpha and beta repertoires from fewer than 10 infant thymus samples and four related peripheral blood samples. Donor ages ranged from roughly 6 to 250 days, and the cohort comprised about six male and a couple of female infants. Thymocytes were freed from the tissue by mechanical means and kept at -70 degrees C as pellets of roughly 9-30 million cells. A QIAsymphony instrument was used to extract genomic DNA from the frozen cell pellets. Using the immunoSEQ multiplex PCR assay, the TCRB and TCRAD loci were amplified from a standardized quantity of quality-controlled genomic DNA. The amplicons covered the V(D)J region and were long enough to include the CDR3 and to identify the V and J genes. The commercial immunoSEQ service was used to sequence amplicons on an Illumina platform. Primer bias and sequencing errors were corrected as previously described, and TCRAD and TCRB definitions were based on the IMGT database. Repertoires were analysed with immunoSEQ Analyzer 3.0 and VDJTools, covering basic statistics, V/J segment usage, diversity estimates, rarefaction and pairwise overlap. Diversity was estimated using the Chao1, ChaoE, Efron-Thisted, Shannon and inverse Simpson indices, and was also estimated on datasets down-sampled to the size of the smallest sample. Repertoire overlap was determined by strict matching of CDR3 nucleotide sequence, V gene and J gene, and Jaccard-based multidimensional scaling clustering was applied. On average, thymus samples gave roughly 800,000 unique TCRB clonotypes, whereas blood samples gave approximately 84,000.

Specimen: thymocytes. The sequence joins TRBV29-1 to TRBJ2-3; 8 bases in between match TRBD1. This sequence was found in a boy under two years old with a congenital heart defect. Donor details come from another sample of the same person, matched by shared clones. CDR3 sequence: CSVENGQGNTDTQYF. The nucleotide sequence is TGCAGCGTGGAAAATGGACAGGGAAATACAGATACGCAGTATTTT.